The rows below give T cell receptor beta chains drawn from one sample of a study of Graves' ophthalmopathy and Graves' hyperthyroidism. TCRdb re-derived calls from the multiplex PCR reads in MiXCR, one entry per CDR3 protein. The sample lists around 400,000 distinct CDR3 sequences, roughly 21% occurring once. Sequenced sample: peripheral blood. These receptors were obtained from a woman aged 18-29 years with stable Graves' hyperthyroidism. Each CDR3 is given with its conserved first and last residue. The D gene is left open where the match is weak. Expanded clones are given a class, and other clones once, few, many or no size at all.

D | J | V | size | DNA | CDR3
. | TRBJ1-1 | TRBV12-3/TRBV12-4 | many | TGTGCCAGCAGTTTATCTGTGTGGACCCCCGGCACTGAAGCTTTCTTT | CASSLSVWTPGTEAFF
TRBD1 | TRBJ2-7 | TRBV6-5 | many | TGTGCCAGCAGTTCGACAGGGGTTGGGAGCTACGAGCAGTACTTC | CASSSTGVGSYEQYF
TRBD1 | TRBJ2-4 | TRBV2 | . | TGTGCCAGCACCCCCCAGGGACAGGGGAGGTACATTAAGTACTTC | CASTPQGQGRYIKYF
TRBD1 | TRBJ1-2 | TRBV2 | many | TGTGCCAGCAGAGGGACAGGGAGAAGCTACACCTTC | CASRGTGRSYTF
. | TRBJ1-2 | TRBV29-1 | many | TGCAGCGTCCGGGACACCTCTCCTAACTATGGCTACACCTTC | CSVRDTSPNYGYTF
. | TRBJ2-5 | TRBV6-1 | . | TGTGCCAGCAGTCTCTCCCCCGGTCCCAAGAGCACAGAGACCCAGTACTTC | CASSLSPGPKSTETQYF
. | TRBJ1-6 | TRBV20-1 | many | TGCAGTGCTTGGACAAGTCGGAATTCACCCCTCCACTTT | CSAWTSRNSPLHF
. | TRBJ2-4 | TRBV2 | few | TGTGCCAGCAGTGAATCTGGGGTTGGGGGGAACATTCAGTACTTC | CASSESGVGGNIQYF
TRBD1 | TRBJ2-7 | TRBV13 | many | TGTGCCAGCAGCTCAACCGGGACAGCATCCTACGAGCAGTACTTC | CASSSTGTASYEQYF
. | TRBJ2-5 | TRBV11-2 | many | TGTGCCAGCAGCTTCCTACTGGGGAGACTGTACCAAGAGACCCAGTACTTC | CASSFLLGRLYQETQYF
. | TRBJ1-2 | TRBV28 | . | TGTGCCAGCAGTCGCAACCCGGACTATGGCTACACCTTC | CASSRNPDYGYTF
. | TRBJ2-7 | TRBV20-1 | many | TGCAGTGCTAGTACCGACGGCGAGCAGTACTTC | CSASTDGEQYF
. | TRBJ1-6 | TRBV7-2 | many | TGTGCCAGCAGCGTGTACGGGTCACCCCTCCACTTT | CASSVYGSPLHF
. | TRBJ1-2 | TRBV4-1 | . | TGCGCCAGCAGCCAAATCATAAGAGACAGTAACTATGGCTACACCTTC | CASSQIIRDSNYGYTF
. | TRBJ2-7 | TRBV7-8 | . | TGTGCCAGCAGCTTACTCCTGGGACACTACGAGCAGTACTTC | CASSLLLGHYEQYF
. | TRBJ1-5 | TRBV6-1 | many | TGTGCCAGCAGTGAACAGGTTATCAATCAGCCCCAGCATTTT | CASSEQVINQPQHF
. | TRBJ1-1 | TRBV19 | many | TGTGCCAGTAGTATAGATCACGGGACGAACACTGAAGCTTTCTTT | CASSIDHGTNTEAFF
. | TRBJ1-2 | TRBV2 | many | TGTGCCACCACCGGGGTAGGTTCGTCCGATGGCGGCTACACCTTC | CATTGVGSSDGGYTF
TRBD1 | TRBJ1-5 | TRBV28 | many | TGTGCCAGCAGTTGGGGACAGGGTTCGAATCAGCCCCAGCATTTT | CASSWGQGSNQPQHF
TRBD2 | TRBJ2-7 | TRBV2 | . | TGTGCCAGCACCCCCGGGCGGGGGGGTTACTACGAGCAGTACTTC | CASTPGRGGYYEQYF
TRBD2 | TRBJ2-7 | TRBV6-2/TRBV6-3 | few | TGTGCCAGCTGCCTGCCAGCGGGAGAAGGTGGCGAGCAGTACTTC | CASCLPAGEGGEQYF
. | TRBJ1-5 | TRBV12-3/TRBV12-4 | many | TGTGCCAGCAGTTTAAGGCAGGGCCCAGGGCAGCCCCAGCATTTT | CASSLRQGPGQPQHF
. | TRBJ1-2 | TRBV27 | many | TGTGCCAGCAGTTTATCGAATCAGGGGATAGGTGGCTACACCTTC | CASSLSNQGIGGYTF
. | TRBJ2-5 | TRBV7-2 | . | TGTGCCAGCACCCGAACAGGGATGGGGGAGACCCAGTACTTC | CASTRTGMGETQYF
TRBD1 | TRBJ1-6 | TRBV10-3 | once | TGTGCCATCAGTGAGCGGACAGGGATCTCACCCCTCCACTTT | CAISERTGISPLHF
. | TRBJ1-6 | TRBV4-1 | few | TGCGCCAGCAGCCAAGGCAGGCAAAGCTCCTATAATTCACCCCTCCACTTT | CASSQGRQSSYNSPLHF
. | TRBJ1-1 | TRBV28 | . | TGTGCCAGCAGTTTAGATCGGTACAGGGTAGGCACTGAAGCTTTCTTT | CASSLDRYRVGTEAFF
. | TRBJ2-7 | TRBV11-2 | few | TGTGCCAGCAGCTTGGGGATGGGTTCTGTCTACGAGCAGTACTTC | CASSLGMGSVYEQYF
. | TRBJ1-6 | TRBV12-3/TRBV12-4 | once | TGTGCCAGCAGTTATTGGACCCATGGTGATTCACCCCTCCACTTT | CASSYWTHGDSPLHF
TRBD1 | TRBJ2-7 | TRBV2 | many | TGTGCCAGCAGCGACACAGGGGCCTACGAGCAGTACTTC | CASSDTGAYEQYF
. | TRBJ1-2 | TRBV7-8 | many | TGTGCCAGCAGCAAAAGATGGCTGAGGCCGACCAACTATGGCTACACCTTC | CASSKRWLRPTNYGYTF
TRBD1 | TRBJ2-7 | TRBV20-1 | many | TGCAGTGCTAAGGTAGACAGGGGCGATTACGAGCAGTACTTC | CSAKVDRGDYEQYF
. | TRBJ1-1 | TRBV11-1 | many | TGTGCCAGCAGCTCGCCCCTGGTTGGCAGGGGAGGCACTGAAGCTTTCTTT | CASSSPLVGRGGTEAFF
. | TRBJ2-7 | TRBV6-1 | many | TGTGCCAGCAGTGTCCTCCACGAGCAGTACTTC | CASSVLHEQYF
. | TRBJ1-1 | TRBV6-5 | . | TGTGCCAGCAGTTACTATCCTTGGGGGGCTGAGGACACTGAAGCTTTCTTT | CASSYYPWGAEDTEAFF
TRBD1 | TRBJ1-6 | TRBV5-6 | . | TGTGCCAGCAGCTGGCAGAGGACAGGGTATAATTCACCCCTCCACTTT | CASSWQRTGYNSPLHF
TRBD1 | TRBJ1-2 | TRBV12-3/TRBV12-4 | . | TGTGCCAGCAGTTACGGGACAGGCCGCCGGGTGCATGGCTACACCTTC | CASSYGTGRRVHGYTF
. | TRBJ1-1 | TRBV7-9 | . | TGTGCCAGCAGCTTAGAGGAGGGGATCAACACTGAAGCTTTCTTT | CASSLEEGINTEAFF